One and the same sample provided the 31 T cell receptor beta chains below, sequenced in a study of cytomegalovirus exposure and HLA in healthy donors. 60 Vbeta and 13 Jbeta primers were used in PCR. TCRdb's copy holds only in-frame clones and misses some; the assay was immunoSEQ multiplex PCR. The sample carries about 130,000 clones, 77% recorded once. Sample: PBMCs. Receptors were obtained from a male donor in good health and CMV-seropositive.

The chain carries TRBV18 and TRBJ1-6, with 8 bases identical to TRBD1. The germline V gene encodes CDR1 KGHSH and CDR2 LQKENI. The CDR3 loop spans 16 amino acids. V was clipped by 5 bases and J by 5 bases; unmatched bases: 8. CDR3 coding DNA: TGTGCCAGCTCAACCACAGGGGGTGCGAATAATTCACCCCTCCACTTT. Protein product: CASSTTGGANNSPLHF. The full variable domain, its missing parts supplied by reference TRBV18 and TRBJ1-6, is NAGVMQNPRHLVRRRGQEARLRCSPMKGHSHVYWYRQLPEEGLKFMVYLQKENIIDESGMPKERFSAEFPKEGPSILRIQQVVRGDSAAYFCASSTTGGANNSPLHFGNGTRLTVT.

The chain couples TRBV7-3 to TRBJ2-3, with D perhaps TRBD2 (6 bases). Germline lookup yields CDR1 SGHTA and CDR2 FQGTGA. V was trimmed by 2 bases and J by 5 bases, leaving 14 bases between them. This CDR3 region has 15 residues. Here the CDR3 DNA reads TGTGCCAGCAGCTTATATCCGGGGGTCAGAGATACGCAGTATTTT. Translating gives CASSLYPGVRDTQYF.

V is TRBV7-6 and J is TRBJ2-7; TRBD2 aligns across 9 bases. The CDR3 has 16 amino acids. V trimming: 0 bases; J trimming: 5 bases; junction bases outside the gene matches: 8. Germline CDR1 and CDR2: SGHVS and FNYEAQ. The CDR3 here is CASSLASAGGSHEQYF. CDR3 DNA: TGTGCCAGCAGCTTAGCGTCCGCGGGAGGGTCCCACGAGCAGTACTTC. Supplemented by reference TRBV7-6 and TRBJ2-7, the full variable domain reads GAGVSQSPRYKVTKRGQDVALRCDPISGHVSLYWYRQALGQGPEFLTYFNYEAQQDKSGLPNDRFSAERPEGSISTLTIQRTEQRDSAMYRCASSLASAGGSHEQYFGPGTRLTVT.

This clone has just a few counts. The rearrangement joins TRBV5-4 to TRBJ2-5, with D tentatively TRBD2 (6 bases). V lost 0 bases and J lost 5, with 14 bases in between. Germline V gene data show CDR1 as SGHNT and CDR2 as YYREEE (reference sequence). The CDR3 extends over 15 amino acids. The CDR3 coding sequence is TGTGCCAGCAGCTTGGCCGGCGGGATGGGGGAGACCCAGTACTTC. Translating it yields CASSLAGGMGETQYF.

The V and J genes are TRBV28 and TRBJ1-2; 9 bases fit TRBD1. Germline CDR1 MDHEN, CDR2 SYDVKM. The CDR3 contains 14 residues. V trimming: 7 bases; J trimming: 5 bases; junction bases outside the gene matches: 8. The DNA of the CDR3 is TGTGCCAGCACCCCCCGACAGGGGGGATATGGCTACACCTTC. Its protein is CASTPRQGGYGYTF.

The rearrangement links TRBV4-1 to TRBJ2-1; unclear D gene. Germline CDR1 is MGHRA and CDR2 is YSYEKL. The CDR3 runs 13 residues. V lost 3 bases to trimming and J lost 6 bases, with 9 bases between them. CDR3 nucleotides: TGCGCCAGCAGCCACCTTAGTGGCAATGAGCAGTTCTTC. As protein: CASSHLSGNEQFF.

V and J are TRBV15 and TRBJ2-1, with 7 positions matching TRBD2. CDR3 size: 13 residues. J was trimmed by 8 bases and V by 9 bases; bases with no gene match: 10. From germline, CDR1 is LNHNV and CDR2 YYDKDF (reference sequence). This CDR3 is CATNRFLADEQFF. CDR3 DNA sequence: TGTGCCACTAACCGATTCCTAGCGGATGAGCAGTTCTTC.

CDR3 sequence: CASSSIRDRGNSPLHF. In DNA form, the CDR3 reads TGTGCCAGCAGTTCAATCCGGGACAGGGGCAATTCACCCCTCCACTTT. The genes are TRBV6-5 and TRBJ1-6; 10 bases agree with TRBD1. Germline loops: CDR1 MNHEY, CDR2 SVGAGI. The CDR3 length is 16 residues. J was trimmed by 7 bases and V by 4 bases; bases with no gene match: 7.

This sequence joins TRBV28 and TRBJ1-5, with D possibly being TRBD1 (6 bases). V lost 6 bases to trimming and J lost 2 bases, with 14 bases between them. Germline V CDR1 and CDR2: MDHEN, SYDVKM. This CDR3 is 15 amino acids long. As DNA, the CDR3 is TGTGCCAGCAGAGCAACAGGGTTAGGCAATCAGCCCCAGCATTTT. Its translation: CASRATGLGNQPQHF.

J is TRBJ2-1 and V is TRBV19, with TRBD2 identical over 7 bases. V gave up 3 bases and J gave up 3 bases; unmatched junction bases: 8. The V gene's germline CDR1 is LNHDA and CDR2 SQIVND (reference sequence). The CDR3 loop spans 16 amino acids. The CDR3 region has the DNA TGTGCCAGTAGTATGGTTAGTGCGGGGGTCTACAATGAGCAGTTCTTC. Its protein is CASSMVSAGVYNEQFF.

This clone was counted a few times. This chain links TRBV6-6 with TRBJ2-5; D is perhaps TRBD1 (6 bases). The CDR3 sequence is 16 residues long. The germline gives CDR1 MNHNY, CDR2 SVGAGI (reference sequence). The V gene lost 6 bases and the J gene lost 9 bases, with 26 bases spanning the gap. The CDR3 region is CASSPSGPDRLMAQYF. In DNA, the CDR3 is TGTGCCAGCAGCCCCTCGGGCCCCGACAGGCTCATGGCCCAGTACTTC.

The chain has TRBV28 and TRBJ2-3, with a weak D call TRBD2 (6 bases). Germline values: CDR1 MDHEN, CDR2 SYDVKM. V lost 5 bases and J lost 3, with 18 bases in between. This CDR3 spans 16 amino acids. CDR3: CASSPTLLGTTDTQYF. CDR3 nucleotides: TGTGCCAGCAGTCCGACACTGTTGGGGACTACAGATACGCAGTATTTT.

The table lists this clone with a count of one. V is TRBV5-1 and J is TRBJ2-5; D gene uncertain. Germline CDR1 reads SGHRS; CDR2 reads YFSETQ. The CDR3 has 13 amino acids. V shed 0 bases and J shed 1 base, with 4 bases lying between them. CDR3 sequence (DNA): TGCGCCAGCAGCTTGGAGCCCCAAGAGACCCAGTACTTC. Translation: CASSLEPQETQYF.

The chain couples TRBV2 to TRBJ2-7; tentative D call: TRBD2 (7 bases). The V gene lost 8 bases and the J gene lost 4 bases, with 15 bases spanning the gap. Per the germline V gene, CDR1 is SNHLY and CDR2 is FYNNEI. The CDR3 length is 13 residues. CDR3 in DNA: TGTGCCAGCGGGGGGGCCAGGTTTTACGAGCAGTACTTC. Protein: CASGGARFYEQYF. The full variable domain, rest sourced from reference TRBV2 and TRBJ2-7, is EPEVTQTPSHQVTQMGQEVILRCVPISNHLYFYWYRQILGQKVEFLVSFYNNEISEKSEIFDDQFSVERPDGSNFTLKIRSTKLEDSAMYFCASGGARFYEQYFGPGTRLTVT.

This clone was seen only once. The chain employs TRBV29-1 and TRBJ1-1, with a tentative D call TRBD1 (5 bases). The CDR3 spans 12 residues. Germline V gives CDR1 SQVTM, CDR2 ANQGSEA. Trimming shortened V by 5 bases and J by 2 bases, and 9 bases separated the two germline ends. The CDR3 protein is CSVTTDNTEAFF. The CDR3 nucleotides read TGCAGCGTTACGACAGATAACACTGAAGCTTTCTTT. Together with reference TRBV29-1 and TRBJ1-1, the CDR3 gives the full variable domain: SAVISQKPSRDICQRGTSLTIQCQVDSQVTMMFWYRQQPGQSLTLIATANQGSEATYESGFVIDKFPISRPNLTFSTLTVSNMSPEDSSIYLCSVTTDNTEAFFGQGTRLTVV.

The V gene is TRBV27, the J gene TRBJ2-1; 9 nucleotides agree with TRBD1. CDR1 and CDR2 (germline): MNHEY, SMNVEV (reference sequence). CDR3 size: 15 residues. V lost 4 bases, J lost 4 bases, and 5 bases stayed unmatched. CDR3 in amino acids: CASSSDRGTYNEQFF. The CDR3 DNA follows: TGTGCCAGCAGTTCGGACAGGGGAACTTACAATGAGCAGTTCTTC.

The chain carries TRBV18 and TRBJ2-1, with 10 nucleotides matching TRBD2. Germline-derived CDR1 and CDR2 are KGHSH and LQKENI. Trimming removed 0 bases from V and 5 bases from J; junction bases left unmatched: 7. The CDR3 spans 17 residues. CDR3 amino acids: CASSPPLTSGLNNEQFF. In DNA, the CDR3 is TGTGCCAGCTCACCACCTTTGACTAGCGGGCTAAACAATGAGCAGTTCTTC.

This sequence joins TRBV30 and TRBJ1-4; D is unclear. In germline, CDR1 is GTSNPN, CDR2 SVGIG (reference sequence). This CDR3 contains 14 residues. Trimming pared 4 bases from V and 2 bases from J, leaving 11 bases between. The CDR3 region is CAWNLQITNEKLFF. The CDR3 bases are TGTGCCTGGAATCTACAGATCACTAATGAAAAACTGTTTTTT.

The V and J genes are TRBV28 and TRBJ2-7; maybe TRBD2 (5 bases). CDR3 length equals 13 residues. Germline CDR1 is MDHEN and CDR2 is SYDVKM. The V and J ends lost 5 bases and 6 bases respectively, with 14 bases between them. The CDR3 sequence: CASSPAWGAEQYF. CDR3 nucleotide sequence: TGTGCCAGCAGTCCCGCGTGGGGAGCCGAGCAGTACTTC.

V usage is TRBV9 and J usage is TRBJ2-7, with a weak D call TRBD2 (5 bases). Germline CDR1 is SGDLS and CDR2 is YYNGEE. CDR3 length equals 16 residues. The germline V and J ends were trimmed by 0 bases and 4 bases, with 17 bases remaining between them. CDR3 in amino acids: CASSVATRVEGYEQYF. The DNA for the CDR3 is TGTGCCAGCAGCGTAGCTACGAGGGTTGAAGGGTACGAGCAGTACTTC.

About this clone itself: Mismatch with germline at one junction end may stem from a read error. The chain employs TRBV7-9 and TRBJ2-1; the match to TRBD1 covers 10 bases. Germline V CDR1 and CDR2: SEHNR, FQNEAQ (reference sequence). This CDR3 contains 16 residues. This chain's CDR3 is CSSSLGTGVTYNEQFF. The CDR3 nucleotides are TGTTCCAGCAGCTTGGGGACAGGGGTAACCTACAATGAGCAGTTCTTC.

This clone was recorded only once. The chain links TRBV13 to TRBJ2-1; 13 bases are shared with TRBD2. This CDR3 is 15 amino acids long. The V gene's germline CDR1 is PRHDT and CDR2 FYEKMQ (reference sequence). V dropped 3 bases and J dropped 10; count of bases not matched to a gene: 6. DNA of the CDR3: TGTGCCAGCAGCTTTACTAGCGGGGGGGCTGGGGAGCAGTTCTTC. It specifies CASSFTSGGAGEQFF. The entire variable domain, with the rest obtained from reference TRBV13 and TRBJ2-1, is as follows: AAGVIQSPRHLIKEKRETATLKCYPIPRHDTVYWYQQGPGQDPQFLISFYEKMQSDKGSIPDRFSAQQFSDYHSELNMSSLELGDSALYFCASSFTSGGAGEQFFGPGTRLTVL.

The chain joins TRBV28 to TRBJ2-7; no clear D. The CDR3 runs to 11 residues. In germline, CDR1 is MDHEN, CDR2 SYDVKM. V was cut by 1 base and J by 5 bases, with 3 bases left in between. CDR3 in amino acids: CASSLFDEQYF. The CDR3, as DNA: TGTGCCAGCAGTTTATTCGACGAGCAGTACTTC. The full variable domain, its missing parts supplied by reference TRBV28 and TRBJ2-7, is DVKVTQSSRYLVKRTGEKVFLECVQDMDHENMFWYRQDPGLGLRLIYFSYDVKMKEKGDIPEGYSVSREKKERFSLILESASTNQTSMYLCASSLFDEQYFGPGTRLTVT.

This clone is a singleton in its sample. J is TRBJ2-2 and V is TRBV5-6, with 7 nucleotides matching TRBD1. The V segment lost 2 bases and the J segment 7 bases; nucleotides outside the gene matches: 8. Germline CDR1 reads SGHDT; CDR2 reads YYEEEE. The CDR3 is 15 residues long. In nucleotides, the CDR3 is TGTGCCAGCAGCTTATGGACAGGATTCCTCGGGGAGCTGTTTTTT. Encoded protein: CASSLWTGFLGELFF.

The V and J genes are TRBV7-8 and TRBJ1-1; TRBD1 matches at 9 bases. CDR3 length: 15 residues. V lost 0 bases and J lost 1; bases outside the gene matches: 0. Germline V gives CDR1 SGHVS, CDR2 FQNEAQ. CDR3 amino acids: CASSLAGQGNTEAFF. CDR3 sequence (DNA): TGTGCCAGCAGCTTAGCGGGACAGGGGAACACTGAAGCTTTCTTT. The variable domain in full, completed from reference TRBV7-8 and TRBJ1-1, reads GAGVSQSPRYKVAKRGQDVALRCDPISGHVSLFWYQQALGQGPEFLTYFQNEAQLDKSGLPSDRFFAERPEGSVSTLKIQRTQQEDSAVYLCASSLAGQGNTEAFFGQGTRLTVV.

V is TRBV6-1 and J is TRBJ1-6, with D perhaps matching TRBD1 (5 bases). CDR1 and CDR2 (germline): MNHNS, SASEGT. CDR3 size: 15 residues. V gave up 3 bases and J gave up 7 bases, with 13 bases separating them. The CDR3 here is CASSEAGVGNSPLHF. Written as DNA, the CDR3 is TGTGCCAGCAGTGAGGCGGGGGTTGGGAATTCACCCCTCCACTTT.

This clone was observed a handful of times. The gene calls are TRBV7-3 and TRBJ2-1, with 15 nucleotides matching TRBD2. The CDR3 loop spans 16 amino acids. After removal of 5 bases from V and 6 bases from J, the junction contained 5 bases not matched to a gene. Germline CDR1 SGHTA, CDR2 FQGTGA. CDR3 in DNA: TGTGCCAGCAGCCTGCCGGGACTAGCGGGAGGCAATGAGCAGTTCTTC. Translation gives CASSLPGLAGGNEQFF. Variable domain in full (rest from reference TRBV7-3 and TRBJ2-1): GAGVSQTPSNKVTEKGKYVELRCDPISGHTALYWYRQSLGQGPEFLIYFQGTGAADDSGLPNDRFFAVRPEGSVSTLKIQRTERGDSAVYLCASSLPGLAGGNEQFFGPGTRLTVL.

This chain connects TRBV28 to TRBJ2-5; D is undetermined. Trimming took 2 bases from V and 0 from J, leaving 13 bases between them. The CDR3 has 16 amino acids. From germline, CDR1 is MDHEN and CDR2 SYDVKM. The CDR3 sequence: CASSLTRQANQETQYF. DNA of the CDR3: TGTGCCAGCAGTTTAACGCGTCAGGCGAACCAAGAGACCCAGTACTTC.

DNA for the CDR3: TGTGCCTGGAGTGGGGCCAGGGGGCTTTGGAATGAGCAGTTCTTC. Protein: CAWSGARGLWNEQFF. The chain couples TRBV30 to TRBJ2-1; 8 positions agree with TRBD1. The CDR3 is made up of 15 amino acids. Germline values: CDR1 GTSNPN, CDR2 SVGIG (reference sequence). Unmatched junction bases numbered 9, after V lost 1 base and J lost 7 bases.

The V and J genes are TRBV28 and TRBJ2-7, with TRBD1 identical over 7 bases. This CDR3 spans 13 amino acids. Germline V gene data show CDR1 as MDHEN and CDR2 as SYDVKM. Losses at the gene ends were 6 bases for V and 3 bases for J; bases not matched to a gene: 5. The CDR3 sequence: CASRVTGVYEQYF. Written as DNA, the CDR3 is TGTGCCAGCAGAGTTACAGGGGTCTACGAGCAGTACTTC.

J is TRBJ2-3 and V is TRBV11-3; tentatively, D is TRBD1 (6 bases). Germline V gene sequence: CDR1 SGHNT, CDR2 YENEEA. The CDR3 is 14 residues long. Trimming took 3 bases from V and 3 from J, leaving 10 bases between them. The CDR3 protein is CASSFTGSTDTQYF. The CDR3 nucleotides read TGTGCCAGCAGCTTCACAGGGAGTACAGATACGCAGTATTTT. The whole variable domain, filled in from reference TRBV11-3 and TRBJ2-3, reads EAGVVQSPRYKIIEKKQPVAFWCNPISGHNTLYWYLQNLGQGPELLIRYENEEAVDDSQLPKDRFSAERLKGVDSTLKIQPAELGDSAVYLCASSFTGSTDTQYFGPGTRLTVL.